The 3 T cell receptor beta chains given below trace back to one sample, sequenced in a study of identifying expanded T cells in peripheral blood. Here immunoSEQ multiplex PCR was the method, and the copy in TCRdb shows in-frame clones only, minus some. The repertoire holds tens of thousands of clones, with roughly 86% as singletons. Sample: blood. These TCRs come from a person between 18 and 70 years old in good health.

The CDR3 sequence: CASKRWEGETQYF. The CDR3, as DNA: TGTGCCAGCAAGCGGTGGGAAGGAGAGACCCAGTACTTC. The chain recombines TRBV2 with TRBJ2-5; the D gene is possibly TRBD2 (5 bases). V lost 7 bases and J 4 bases, leaving 13 bases between the germline ends. There are 13 residues in the CDR3. CDR1 and CDR2 from the germline V gene are SNHLY and FYNNEI.

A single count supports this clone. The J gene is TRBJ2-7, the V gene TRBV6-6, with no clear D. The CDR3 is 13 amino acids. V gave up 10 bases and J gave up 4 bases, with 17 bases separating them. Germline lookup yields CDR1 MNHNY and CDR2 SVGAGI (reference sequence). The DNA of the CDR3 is TGTGCCATCGCGTCTGGGGTTGGGTACGAGCAGTACTTC. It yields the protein CAIASGVGYEQYF.

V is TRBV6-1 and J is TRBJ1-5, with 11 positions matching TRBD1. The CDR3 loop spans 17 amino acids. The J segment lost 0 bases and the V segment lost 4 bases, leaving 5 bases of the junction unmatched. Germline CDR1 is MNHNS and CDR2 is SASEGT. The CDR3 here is CASSGTGGVTSNQPQHF. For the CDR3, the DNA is TGTGCCAGCAGTGGGACAGGGGGCGTCACTAGCAATCAGCCCCAGCATTTT.